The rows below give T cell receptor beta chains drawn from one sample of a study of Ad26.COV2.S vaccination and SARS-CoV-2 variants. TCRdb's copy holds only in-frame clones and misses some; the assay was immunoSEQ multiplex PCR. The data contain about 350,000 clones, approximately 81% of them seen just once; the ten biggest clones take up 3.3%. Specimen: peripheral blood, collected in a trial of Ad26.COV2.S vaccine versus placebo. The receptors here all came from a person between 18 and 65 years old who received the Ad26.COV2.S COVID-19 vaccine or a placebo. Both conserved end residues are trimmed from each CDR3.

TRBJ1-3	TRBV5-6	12	ASSLRGPGNTIY
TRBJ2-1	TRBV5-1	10	ASSLSANEQF
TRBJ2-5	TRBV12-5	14	ASGLVRDSGGGTQY
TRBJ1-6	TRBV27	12	ATSSSSYNSPLH
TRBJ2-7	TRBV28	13	ASSFSRAGGYEQY
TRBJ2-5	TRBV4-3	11	ASSQDWGETQY
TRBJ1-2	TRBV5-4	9	ASSPGDGYT
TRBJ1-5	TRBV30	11	AWSGTGGQPQH
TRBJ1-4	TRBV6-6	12	ASSTGHLNEKLF
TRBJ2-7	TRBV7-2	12	ASSLGGNSYEQY
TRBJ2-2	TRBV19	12	ASSIVLNTGELF
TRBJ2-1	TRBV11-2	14	ASTSLRGGRGDEQF
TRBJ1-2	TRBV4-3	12	ASSQAIENYGYT
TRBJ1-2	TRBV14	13	ASSQVVAGDYGYT
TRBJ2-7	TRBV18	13	ASSPDLDSLYEQY
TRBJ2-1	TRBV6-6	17	ASSRETGGGGTGNNEQF
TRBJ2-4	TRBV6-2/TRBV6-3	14	ASSYSGLGAKNIQY
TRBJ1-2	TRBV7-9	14	ASSYGTGETNYGYT
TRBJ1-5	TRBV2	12	ASARGPLNQPQH
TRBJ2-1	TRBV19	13	ASSTRKFKYNEQF
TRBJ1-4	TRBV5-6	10	ASSQRTGILF
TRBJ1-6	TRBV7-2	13	ASSLRGTPNSPLH
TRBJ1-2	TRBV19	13	ASSMVWQGHYGYT
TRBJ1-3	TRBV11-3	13	ASRGTGGSGNTIY
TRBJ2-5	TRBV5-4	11	AGKLAGMETQY
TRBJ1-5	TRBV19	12	ASSMSRDGQPQH
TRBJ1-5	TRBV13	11	ASSSDRVQPQH
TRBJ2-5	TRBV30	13	AWNLWVSGRETQY
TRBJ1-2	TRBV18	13	ASSPPVQSDYGYT
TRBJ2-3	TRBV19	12	ASSEWGSTDTQY
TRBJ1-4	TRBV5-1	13	ASSLDRGGHEKLF
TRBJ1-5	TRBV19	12	ASTLGVSNQPQH
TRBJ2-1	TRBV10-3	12	AISLTSSQGEQF
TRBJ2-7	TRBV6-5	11	ASSYILGHEQY
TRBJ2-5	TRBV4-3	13	ASSQDRQGDETQY